This TCR beta chain was recovered during a study of technical replicates of blood from several donors. Method: immunoSEQ multiplex PCR; TCRdb's copy keeps in-frame clones and lacks some. The data show about 79,000 clones, 80% to 95% seen once. The germline V and J ends were trimmed by 5 bases and 2 bases, with 19 bases remaining between them. This CDR3 region has 16 residues. The germline V gene has CDR1 SEHNR and CDR2 FQNEAQ (reference sequence). The rearrangement joins TRBV7-9 to TRBJ2-7; weak D call: TRBD1 (5 bases). The sequencing input was T cells isolated from PBMCs. The receptor was derived from a human donor in good health. Some clones in this sample may be carry-over from other donors' samples. CDR3 protein: CASSLLRTTSTYEQYF. The CDR3 coding sequence is TGTGCCAGCAGCCTCTTAAGGACAACAAGCACCTACGAGCAGTACTTC.